These 23 T cell receptor beta chains originate from one sample sequenced in a study of cytomegalovirus exposure and HLA in healthy donors. Clones were sequenced by immunoSEQ multiplex PCR, and TCRdb holds only the in-frame ones, with some missing. The sample includes 100,000 to 150,000 clones, under 90% of them seen just once. The specimen sequenced was PBMCs. The receptors were gathered from a man aged 25-45 years in good health and CMV-seronegative.

The chain is built from TRBV4-1 and TRBJ1-1, with 9 bases that match TRBD1. J was trimmed by 4 bases and V by 2 bases; bases with no gene match: 8. The CDR3 is 16 amino acids. Germline V gene sequence: CDR1 MGHRA, CDR2 YSYEKL. The CDR3 is CASSQLQGQGGTEAFF. CDR3 sequence (DNA): TGCGCCAGCAGCCAACTCCAGGGACAGGGTGGCACTGAAGCTTTCTTT.

This clone was counted once. This rearrangement joins TRBV5-1 to TRBJ1-2; TRBD1 matches 10 bases. With V trimmed by 0 bases and J by 3 bases, 5 bases remained unmatched. Germline V CDR1 and CDR2: SGHRS, YFSETQ. This CDR3 has 16 residues. CDR3 nucleotides: TGCGCCAGCAGCTTGGTGTCCGGGACAGGGGACTATGGCTACACCTTC. Translation gives CASSLVSGTGDYGYTF.

The rearrangement links TRBV6-5 to TRBJ1-1; no clear D. The CDR3 runs 11 residues. CDR1 and CDR2 from the germline V gene are MNHEY and SVGAGI. V lost 9 bases to trimming and J lost 3 bases, with 8 bases between them. The CDR3 is CASRMDTEAFF. For the CDR3, the DNA is TGTGCCAGTAGAATGGACACTGAAGCTTTCTTT.

The CDR3 reads CASTLIDRDSPLHF. The CDR3, as DNA: TGTGCCAGCACCTTAATAGACAGGGACTCACCCCTCCACTTT. The chain couples TRBV2 to TRBJ1-6; 7 positions agree with TRBD1. The V gene's germline CDR1 is SNHLY and CDR2 FYNNEI. V lost 7 bases, J lost 10 bases, and 10 bases stayed unmatched. The CDR3 is 14 amino acids.

This sequence joins TRBV19 and TRBJ2-6; D remains unclear. Trimming cost V 7 bases and J 0 bases, with 4 bases left between them. The germline CDR1 and CDR2 sequences are LNHDA and SQIVND (reference sequence). This CDR3 has 13 residues. This CDR3 is CASMYSGANVLTF. The CDR3 DNA sequence: TGTGCCAGTATGTACTCTGGGGCCAACGTCCTGACTTTC.

The V and J genes are TRBV10-1 and TRBJ2-3, with D perhaps matching TRBD2 (6 bases). Germline-derived CDR1 and CDR2 are WNHNN and SYGVQD (reference sequence). Trimming took 8 bases from V and 1 from J, leaving 19 bases between them. The CDR3 covers 16 residues. CDR3 loop: CASSDGGATRTDTQYF. The CDR3, as DNA: TGCGCCAGCTCCGACGGCGGGGCTACACGCACAGATACGCAGTATTTT.

The V and J genes are TRBV16 and TRBJ1-5, with D maybe TRBD1 (6 bases). The CDR3 runs to 14 residues. The V gene lost 7 bases and the J gene lost 3 bases, with 13 bases spanning the gap. Germline CDR1 and CDR2: KGHSY and FQNENV. CDR3 in amino acids: CASTRQDSNQPQHF. The CDR3 bases are TGTGCCAGCACCCGACAGGACTCCAATCAGCCCCAGCATTTT. Full variable domain (outside the CDR3, taken from reference TRBV16 and TRBJ1-5): GEEVAQTPKHLVRGEGQKAKLYCAPIKGHSYVFWYQQVLKNEFKFLISFQNENVFDETGMPKERFSAKCLPNSPCSLEIQATKLEDSAVYFCASTRQDSNQPQHFGDGTRLSIL.

V gene TRBV5-6 combines with J gene TRBJ2-1; TRBD1 is a possible D gene (5 bases). V dropped 0 bases and J dropped 15 bases, with 16 bases sitting between them. The CDR3 is 13 residues long. CDR1 and CDR2 from the germline V gene are SGHDT and YYEEEE. The CDR3 protein is CASSLAVATRGFF. The CDR3 DNA is TGTGCCAGCAGCTTGGCTGTGGCGACAAGGGGGTTCTTC. Full variable domain (rest looked up from reference TRBV5-6 and TRBJ2-1): DAGVTQSPTHLIKTRGQQVTLRCSPKSGHDTVSWYQQALGQGPQFIFQYYEEEERQRGNFPDRFSGHQFPNYSSELNVNALLLGDSALYLCASSLAVATRGFFGPGTRLTVL.

The rearrangement links TRBV7-6 to TRBJ2-7; TRBD2 agrees at 8 bases. CDR1 is SGHVS, CDR2 FNYEAQ, per germline. With V trimmed by 5 bases and J by 3 bases, 6 bases remained unmatched. The CDR3 has 14 amino acids. CDR3 in DNA: TGTGCCAGCAGCCGGGGGGGGGAGCGCTACGAGCAGTACTTC. Its protein is CASSRGGERYEQYF.

The chain employs TRBV4-2 and TRBJ2-5, with a possible D match to TRBD2 (5 bases). The CDR3 is 14 residues long. V was clipped by 3 bases and J by 4 bases, with 12 bases between them. The germline gives CDR1 LGHNA, CDR2 YNFKEQ. The CDR3 DNA is TGTGCCAGCAGCCAGCCCCTAGCATCAGAGACCCAGTACTTC. Protein product: CASSQPLASETQYF.

The chain is built from TRBV2 and TRBJ2-1; 11 positions match TRBD1. This CDR3 is 13 amino acids long. Germline lookup yields CDR1 SNHLY and CDR2 FYNNEI. J lost 8 bases, V lost 6 bases, and 3 bases had no gene match. CDR3 loop: CASRGTGGDEQFF. The CDR3 DNA sequence: TGTGCCAGCAGAGGGACAGGGGGTGATGAGCAGTTCTTC.

The chain joins TRBV5-1 to TRBJ2-2, with 8 bases aligning to TRBD1. The CDR3 covers 14 residues. Trimming removed 4 bases from V and 6 bases from J; junction bases left unmatched: 5. Germline CDR1 SGHRS, CDR2 YFSETQ. The CDR3 sequence: CASSPGTGAGELFF. In DNA form, the CDR3 reads TGCGCCAGCAGCCCTGGGACAGGAGCCGGGGAGCTGTTTTTT.

The chain uses TRBV6-5 and TRBJ2-7; 11 bases agree with TRBD1. Germline CDR1 MNHEY, CDR2 SVGAGI. The ends lost 5 bases at V and 6 bases at J; junction bases unmatched: 6. The CDR3 contains 14 residues. CDR3 coding DNA: TGTGCCAGCAGTATTGGGACAGGGGGACTCGAGCAGTACTTC. Its translation: CASSIGTGGLEQYF.

V is TRBV23-1 and J is TRBJ1-6; D is uncertain. TRBV23-1 counts as an open reading frame of uncertain function. The CDR3 is 17 residues long. The ends were cut back, 0 bases at V and 7 bases at J, with 16 bases in the middle. The CDR3 DNA reads as TGCGCCAGCAGTCAATCGGCTCAACTATGGCGGAATTCACCCCTCCACTTT. This encodes CASSQSAQLWRNSPLHF.

The J gene is TRBJ1-6, the V gene TRBV21-1; the DNA was not used to check the table's D call, TRBD1. TRBV21-1 is a documented pseudogene. This CDR3 has 18 residues. This chain's CDR3 is CASSRELTGLHYNSPLHF. The CDR3 bases are TGTGCCAGCAGCAGGGAGTTGACAGGGCTTCACTATAATTCACCCCTCCACTTT.

The genes are TRBV5-1 and TRBJ1-4; possible D gene TRBD1, 5 bases. The V end lost 7 bases, the J end lost 3 bases, and 13 bases lay between the germline ends. There are 14 residues in the CDR3. Looked up from germline, CDR1 is SGHRS and CDR2 is YFSETQ. DNA of the CDR3: TGCGCCAGCGGTCCAGGGATTGCTAATGAAAAACTGTTTTTT. Residues: CASGPGIANEKLFF. Based on the CDR3 plus reference TRBV5-1 and TRBJ1-4, the full variable domain is KAGVTQTPRYLIKTRGQQVTLSCSPISGHRSVSWYQQTPGQGLQFLFEYFSETQRNKGNFPGRFSGRQFSNSRSEMNVSTLELGDSALYLCASGPGIANEKLFFGSGTQLSVL.

This clone has a handful of counts. V and J are TRBV5-4 and TRBJ2-2; 8 positions match TRBD2. Germline lookup yields CDR1 SGHNT and CDR2 YYREEE (reference sequence). Losses at the gene ends were 4 bases for V and 3 bases for J; bases not matched to a gene: 5. The length of the CDR3 is 15 residues. The DNA of the CDR3 is TGTGCCAGCAGCCGGGGGGGCCTGGACACCGGGGAGCTGTTTTTT. It codes for CASSRGGLDTGELFF.

A few counts support this clone. The V call is TRBV19, the J call TRBJ1-1; D is undetermined. Trimming removed 4 bases at V and 7 bases at J, with 10 bases between. CDR1 and CDR2 from the germline V gene are LNHDA and SQIVND (reference sequence). This CDR3 is built from 12 residues. In DNA form, the CDR3 reads TGTGCCAGTAGTACCGGGAGGGTTGAAGCTTTCTTT. This encodes CASSTGRVEAFF.

This clone is a singleton in its sample. V is TRBV5-6 and J is TRBJ1-5, with D maybe TRBD1 (5 bases). Germline lookup yields CDR1 SGHDT and CDR2 YYEEEE. This CDR3 is built from 16 residues. The V end was cut by 0 bases, the J end by 5 bases, with 15 bases between. The CDR3 region is CASSLEAGTPDQPQHF. The CDR3 region has the DNA TGTGCCAGCAGCTTGGAGGCCGGGACTCCAGATCAGCCCCAGCATTTT.

The CDR3 loop is CASSTIEDTEAFF. CDR3 nucleotide sequence: TGTGCCAGCAGCACTATAGAGGACACTGAAGCTTTCTTT. J is TRBJ1-1 and V is TRBV11-2; D is uncertain. Per the germline V gene, CDR1 is SGHAT and CDR2 is FQNNGV. The V and J ends lost 5 bases and 3 bases respectively, with 10 bases between them. This CDR3 is built from 13 residues.

For the CDR3, the DNA is TGCGCCAGCAGTATCCGACTAGCTGCCCACAATGAGCAGTTCTTC. Its protein is CASSIRLAAHNEQFF. This rearrangement joins TRBV5-1 to TRBJ2-1; 7 nucleotides line up with TRBD2. CDR3 length equals 15 residues. CDR1 and CDR2 from the germline V gene are SGHRS and YFSETQ. Unmatched junction bases numbered 10, after V lost 5 bases and J lost 5 bases. Full variable domain (rest looked up from reference TRBV5-1 and TRBJ2-1): KAGVTQTPRYLIKTRGQQVTLSCSPISGHRSVSWYQQTPGQGLQFLFEYFSETQRNKGNFPGRFSGRQFSNSRSEMNVSTLELGDSALYLCASSIRLAAHNEQFFGPGTRLTVL.

The chain is built from TRBV12-2 and TRBJ2-7; the table's D call TRBD1 went unverified against the DNA. TRBV12-2 is noted as a pseudogene. This CDR3 is built from 17 residues. The CDR3 reads CASRSISQGSGGYEQYF. DNA of the CDR3: TGTGCAAGTCGTTCTATATCCCAGGGATCAGGGGGCTACGAGCAGTACTTC.

This clone showed up just once. The J gene is TRBJ2-2, the V gene TRBV11-2; D unresolved. The CDR3 sequence is 14 residues long. The germline V gene has CDR1 SGHAT and CDR2 FQNNGV. The V end was cut by 4 bases, the J end by 12 bases, with 18 bases between. CDR3 bases: TGTGCCAGCAGCTCGCTCCGGGTCAGCCATAAGCTGTTTTTT. This codes for CASSSLRVSHKLFF.